This section outlines one TCR beta chain sequence together with its context. What it recognizes is unknown. A much larger clone lies a single base off, so this may be a read error. These data come from a study of breast tumors, draining lymph nodes, adjacent tissues. Whole-study results and caveats: Most tumor T cells seemingly derive from lymph node, then expand in tumor.

TCRdb reanalysed the multiplex PCR reads using MiXCR and keeps one entry per CDR3 protein. Among fewer than 15,000 distinct CDR3 sequences listed, roughly 60% were seen once. This CDR3 is 14 amino acids long. Trimming took 2 bases from V and 1 from J, leaving 8 bases between them. Germline values: CDR1 WSHSY, CDR2 SAAADI. The genes are TRBV10-2 and TRBJ1-1, with no clear D. This receptor was taken from a female donor with breast cancer. Some clones in this sample may be carry-over from other donors' samples. Sequencing was done on a sample of tumor-adjacent breast tissue. CDR3 residues: CASSEPRTNTEAFF. DNA for the CDR3: TGCGCCAGCAGTGAGCCCAGGACGAACACTGAAGCTTTCTTT.